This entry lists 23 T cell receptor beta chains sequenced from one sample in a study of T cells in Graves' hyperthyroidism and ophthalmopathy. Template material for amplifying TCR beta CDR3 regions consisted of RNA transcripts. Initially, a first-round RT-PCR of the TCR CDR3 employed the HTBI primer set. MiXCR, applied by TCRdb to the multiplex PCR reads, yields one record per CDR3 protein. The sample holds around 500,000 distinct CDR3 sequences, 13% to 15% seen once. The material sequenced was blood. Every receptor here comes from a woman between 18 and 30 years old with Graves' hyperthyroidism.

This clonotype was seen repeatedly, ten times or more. The CDR3 DNA is TGTGCCAGCAGTCCGGAGGGGGCGAATACTGAAGCTTTCTTT. Translation: CASSPEGANTEAFF. This chain links TRBV12-3 or TRBV12-4 with TRBJ1-1; TRBD1 aligns across 7 bases. Trimming cost V 5 bases and J 5 bases; bases outside gene matches: 8. CDR3 length equals 14 residues.

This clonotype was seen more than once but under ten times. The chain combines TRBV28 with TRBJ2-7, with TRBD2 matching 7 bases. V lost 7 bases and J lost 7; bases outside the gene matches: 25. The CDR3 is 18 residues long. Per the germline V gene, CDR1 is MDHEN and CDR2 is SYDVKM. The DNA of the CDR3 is TGTGCCAGCACCCCTTCGGGGGGAGGAATGGGGGGTCGGCGGGAGCAGTACGTC. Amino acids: CASTPSGGGMGGRREQYV.

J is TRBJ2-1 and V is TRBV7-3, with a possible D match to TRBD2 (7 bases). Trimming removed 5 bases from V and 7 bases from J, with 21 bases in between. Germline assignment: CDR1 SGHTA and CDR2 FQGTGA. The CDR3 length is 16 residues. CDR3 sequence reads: CASSPGGLRRGNEQFF. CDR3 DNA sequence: TGTGCCAGCAGCCCCGGGGGGCTCCGGAGAGGAAATGAGCAGTTCTTC.

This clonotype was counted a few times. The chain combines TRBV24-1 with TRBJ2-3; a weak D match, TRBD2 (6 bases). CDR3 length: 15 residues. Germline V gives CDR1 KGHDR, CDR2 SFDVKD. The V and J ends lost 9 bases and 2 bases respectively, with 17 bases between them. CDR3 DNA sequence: TGTGCCACCGGGACTTCAACCTTGACCACAGATACGCAGTATTTT. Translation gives CATGTSTLTTDTQYF.

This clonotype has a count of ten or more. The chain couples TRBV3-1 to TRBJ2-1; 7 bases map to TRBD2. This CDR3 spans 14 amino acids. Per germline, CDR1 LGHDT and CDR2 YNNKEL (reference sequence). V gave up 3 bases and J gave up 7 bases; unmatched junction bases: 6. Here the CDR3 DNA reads TGTGCCAGCAGCCACCAAACTAGCGTGAATGAGCAGTTCTTC. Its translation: CASSHQTSVNEQFF.

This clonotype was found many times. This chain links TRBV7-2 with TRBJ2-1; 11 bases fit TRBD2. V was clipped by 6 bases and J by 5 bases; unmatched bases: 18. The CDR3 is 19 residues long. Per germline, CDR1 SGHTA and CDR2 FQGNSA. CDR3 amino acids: CASSHTGLAGGIGNNEQFF. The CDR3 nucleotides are TGTGCCAGCAGTCACACAGGGCTAGCGGGAGGAATTGGTAACAATGAGCAGTTCTTC.

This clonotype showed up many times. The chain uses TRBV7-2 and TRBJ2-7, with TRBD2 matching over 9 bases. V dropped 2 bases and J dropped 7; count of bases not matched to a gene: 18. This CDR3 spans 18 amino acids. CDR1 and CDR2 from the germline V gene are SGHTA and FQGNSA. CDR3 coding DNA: TGTGCCAGCAGCTTACCCCCACGCGGGGGGGGCGCTTCGAAAGAGCAGTACTTC. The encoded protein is CASSLPPRGGGASKEQYF. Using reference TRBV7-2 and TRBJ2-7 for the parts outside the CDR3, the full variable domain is GAGVSQSPSNKVTEKGKDVELRCDPISGHTALYWYRQSLGQGLEFLIYFQGNSAPDKSGLPSDRFSAERTGGSVSTLTIQRTQQEDSAVYLCASSLPPRGGGASKEQYFGPGTRLTVT.

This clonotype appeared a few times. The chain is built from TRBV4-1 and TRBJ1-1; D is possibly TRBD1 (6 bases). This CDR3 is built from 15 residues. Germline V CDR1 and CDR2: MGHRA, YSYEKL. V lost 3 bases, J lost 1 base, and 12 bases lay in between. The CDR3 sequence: CASSHIQGANTEAFF. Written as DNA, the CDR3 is TGCGCCAGCAGCCACATACAGGGAGCGAACACTGAAGCTTTCTTT.

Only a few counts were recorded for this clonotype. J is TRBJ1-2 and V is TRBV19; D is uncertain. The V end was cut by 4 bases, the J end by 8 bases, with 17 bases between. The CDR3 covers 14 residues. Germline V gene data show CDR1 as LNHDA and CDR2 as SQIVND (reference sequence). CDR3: CASSSRGPNQGYTF. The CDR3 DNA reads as TGTGCCAGTAGTAGCCGGGGTCCAAATCAAGGCTACACCTTC.

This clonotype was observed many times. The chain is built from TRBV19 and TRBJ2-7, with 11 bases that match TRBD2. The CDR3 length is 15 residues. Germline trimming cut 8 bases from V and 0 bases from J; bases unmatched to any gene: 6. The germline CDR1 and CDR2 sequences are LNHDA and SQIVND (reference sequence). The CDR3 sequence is CASGLAGRSSYEQYF. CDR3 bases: TGTGCCAGTGGACTAGCGGGCCGGAGCTCCTACGAGCAGTACTTC.

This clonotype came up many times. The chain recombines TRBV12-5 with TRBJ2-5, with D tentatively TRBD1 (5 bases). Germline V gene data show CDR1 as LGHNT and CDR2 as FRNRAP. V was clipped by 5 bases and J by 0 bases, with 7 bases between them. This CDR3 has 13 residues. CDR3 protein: CASGPQDQETQYF. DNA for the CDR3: TGTGCTAGTGGTCCACAGGACCAAGAGACCCAGTACTTC.

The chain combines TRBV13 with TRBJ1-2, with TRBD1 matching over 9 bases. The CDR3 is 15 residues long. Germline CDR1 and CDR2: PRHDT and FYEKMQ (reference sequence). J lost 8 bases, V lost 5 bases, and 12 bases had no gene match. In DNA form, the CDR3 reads TGTGCCAGCAGCCTTACGTTAGGGACAGGGTACGGCTACACCTTC. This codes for CASSLTLGTGYGYTF.

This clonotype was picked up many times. The CDR3 region has the DNA TGCAGCGTTCGGGACAGGGTGTCCACTGAAGCTTTCTTT. It yields the protein CSVRDRVSTEAFF. The J gene is TRBJ1-1, the V gene TRBV29-1, with TRBD1 matching 9 bases. Looked up from germline, CDR1 is SQVTM and CDR2 is ANQGSEA. Losses at the gene ends were 5 bases for V and 4 bases for J; bases not matched to a gene: 5. The CDR3 is made up of 13 amino acids.

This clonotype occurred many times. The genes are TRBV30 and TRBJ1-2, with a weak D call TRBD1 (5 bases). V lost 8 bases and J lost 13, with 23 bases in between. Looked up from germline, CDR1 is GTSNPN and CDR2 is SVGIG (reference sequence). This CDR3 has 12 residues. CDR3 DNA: TGTGCCATCGGACCAAAGGGGAAAAGAGGCACCTTC. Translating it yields CAIGPKGKRGTF.

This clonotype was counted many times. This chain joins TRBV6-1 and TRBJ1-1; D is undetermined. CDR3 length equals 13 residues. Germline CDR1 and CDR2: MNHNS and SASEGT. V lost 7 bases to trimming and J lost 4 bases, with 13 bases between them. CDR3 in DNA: TGTGCCAGCAAACCCCCGGGGTTCACTGAAGCTTTCTTT. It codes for CASKPPGFTEAFF.

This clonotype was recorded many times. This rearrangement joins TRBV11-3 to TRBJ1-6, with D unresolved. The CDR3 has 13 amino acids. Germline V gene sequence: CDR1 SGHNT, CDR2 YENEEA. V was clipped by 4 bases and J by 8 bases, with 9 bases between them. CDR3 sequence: CASSSSHDSPLHF. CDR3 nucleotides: TGTGCCAGCAGCTCATCCCATGATTCACCCCTCCACTTT. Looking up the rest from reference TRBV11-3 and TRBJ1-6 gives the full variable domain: EAGVVQSPRYKIIEKKQPVAFWCNPISGHNTLYWYLQNLGQGPELLIRYENEEAVDDSQLPKDRFSAERLKGVDSTLKIQPAELGDSAVYLCASSSSHDSPLHFGNGTRLTVT.

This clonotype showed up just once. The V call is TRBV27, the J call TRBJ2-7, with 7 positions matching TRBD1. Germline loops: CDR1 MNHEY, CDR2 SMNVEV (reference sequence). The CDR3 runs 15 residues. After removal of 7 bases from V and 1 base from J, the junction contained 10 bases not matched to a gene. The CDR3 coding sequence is TGTGCCAGCACTTCCCCGACAGGGTTTTCCTACGAGCAGTACGTC. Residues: CASTSPTGFSYEQYV.

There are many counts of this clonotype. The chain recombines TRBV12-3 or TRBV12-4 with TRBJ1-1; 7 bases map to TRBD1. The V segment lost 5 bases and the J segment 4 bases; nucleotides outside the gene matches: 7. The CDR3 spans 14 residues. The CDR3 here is CASSARQGSTEAFF. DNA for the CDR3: TGTGCCAGCAGTGCTCGACAGGGTTCCACTGAAGCTTTCTTT.

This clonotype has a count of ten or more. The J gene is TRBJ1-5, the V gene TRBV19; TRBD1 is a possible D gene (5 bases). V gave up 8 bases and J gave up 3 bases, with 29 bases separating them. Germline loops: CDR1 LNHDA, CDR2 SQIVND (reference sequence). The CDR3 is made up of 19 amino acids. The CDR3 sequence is CASARPSQGLFGYNQPQHF. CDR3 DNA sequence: TGTGCCAGTGCCCGCCCCTCCCAGGGTCTTTTTGGATACAATCAGCCCCAGCATTTT.

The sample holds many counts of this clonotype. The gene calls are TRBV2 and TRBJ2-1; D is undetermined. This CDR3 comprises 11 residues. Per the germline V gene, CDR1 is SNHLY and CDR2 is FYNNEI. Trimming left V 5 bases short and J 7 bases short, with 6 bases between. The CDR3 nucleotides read TGTGCCAGCAGTATCGTGAATGAGCAGTTCTTC. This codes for CASSIVNEQFF.

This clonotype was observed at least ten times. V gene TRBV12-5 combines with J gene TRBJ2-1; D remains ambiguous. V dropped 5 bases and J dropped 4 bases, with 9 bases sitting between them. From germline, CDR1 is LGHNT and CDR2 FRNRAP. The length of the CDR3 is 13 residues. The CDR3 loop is CASGLPVYNEQFF. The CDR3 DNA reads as TGTGCTAGTGGTCTACCCGTGTACAATGAGCAGTTCTTC. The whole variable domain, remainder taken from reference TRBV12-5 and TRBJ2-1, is DARVTQTPRHKVTEMGQEVTMRCQPILGHNTVFWYRQTMMQGLELLAYFRNRAPLDDSGMPKDRFSAEMPDATLATLKIQPSEPRDSAVYFCASGLPVYNEQFFGPGTRLTVL.

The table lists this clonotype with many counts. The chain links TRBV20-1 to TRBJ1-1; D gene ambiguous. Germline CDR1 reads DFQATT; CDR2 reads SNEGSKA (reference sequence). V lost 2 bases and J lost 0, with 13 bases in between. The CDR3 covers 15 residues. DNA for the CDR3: TGCAGTGCTAGAAGTGTCGCAGTCTTGAACACTGAAGCTTTCTTT. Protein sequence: CSARSVAVLNTEAFF.

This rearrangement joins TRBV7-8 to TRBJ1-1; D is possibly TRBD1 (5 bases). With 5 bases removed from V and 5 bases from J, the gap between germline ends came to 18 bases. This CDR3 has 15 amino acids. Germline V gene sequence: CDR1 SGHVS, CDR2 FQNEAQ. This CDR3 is CASSPITGGRTEAFF. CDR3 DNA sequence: TGTGCCAGCAGCCCCATCACAGGAGGGCGGACTGAAGCTTTCTTT. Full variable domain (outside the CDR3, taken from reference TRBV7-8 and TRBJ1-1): GAGVSQSPRYKVAKRGQDVALRCDPISGHVSLFWYQQALGQGPEFLTYFQNEAQLDKSGLPSDRFFAERPEGSVSTLKIQRTQQEDSAVYLCASSPITGGRTEAFFGQGTRLTVV.